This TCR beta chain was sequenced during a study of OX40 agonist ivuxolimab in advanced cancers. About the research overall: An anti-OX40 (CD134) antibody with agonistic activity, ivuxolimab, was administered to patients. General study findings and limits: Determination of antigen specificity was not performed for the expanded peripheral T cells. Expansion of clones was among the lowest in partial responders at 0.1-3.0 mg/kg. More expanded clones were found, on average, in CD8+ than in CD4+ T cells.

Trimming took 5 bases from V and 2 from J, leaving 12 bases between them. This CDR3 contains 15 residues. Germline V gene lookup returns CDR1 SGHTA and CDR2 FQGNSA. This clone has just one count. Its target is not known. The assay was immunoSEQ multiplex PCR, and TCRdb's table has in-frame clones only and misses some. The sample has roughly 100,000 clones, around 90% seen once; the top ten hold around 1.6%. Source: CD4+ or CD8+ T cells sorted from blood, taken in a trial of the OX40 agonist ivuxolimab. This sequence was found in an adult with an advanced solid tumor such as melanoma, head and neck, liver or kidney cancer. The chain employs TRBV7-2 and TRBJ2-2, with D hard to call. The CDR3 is CASSRMAANTGELFF. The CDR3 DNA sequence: TGTGCCAGCAGCCGTATGGCGGCTAACACCGGGGAGCTGTTTTTT. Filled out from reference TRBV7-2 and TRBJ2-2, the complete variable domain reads GAGVSQSPSNKVTEKGKDVELRCDPISGHTALYWYRQSLGQGLEFLIYFQGNSAPDKSGLPSDRFSAERTGGSVSTLTIQRTQQEDSAVYLCASSRMAANTGELFFGEGSRLTVL.